This note documents a single T cell receptor beta chain sequence. What it binds is not known. This sequence may be a read error, since a much larger clone differs from it by one base. It was approximately 9.4 ml of fresh peripheral blood that supplied the PBMCs. The data originate from a study of T cells in Graves' hyperthyroidism and ophthalmopathy. Findings and limits, study-wide: Ophthalmopathy was predicted by the model a median of approximately six months ahead of onset. Blood also held most thyroid clonotypes expanded beyond 0.001.

CDR1 is LNHNV and CDR2 is YYDKDF in the germline V gene (reference sequence). The trim removed 1 base at V and 6 bases at J, leaving 4 bases unmatched. This CDR3 spans 15 amino acids. Amplification targeted TCR beta CDR3 regions from RNA transcripts. The HTBI primer set drove a first-round RT-PCR of the TCR CDR3. In TCRdb, the multiplex PCR reads were re-called with MiXCR into one record per CDR3 protein. In the table there are roughly 710,000 distinct CDR3 sequences, 30% to 40% of which are singletons. This TCR was recovered from a woman aged 40 to 50 with Graves' hyperthyroidism. Sequencing was done on a sample of blood. The chain recombines TRBV15 with TRBJ2-2; 8 bases match TRBD1. The CDR3, as DNA: TGTGCCACCAGCAGAGTAGCAGGGGGCCCCGGGGAGCTGTTTTTT. It yields the protein CATSRVAGGPGELFF.